This note documents a single T cell receptor beta chain sequence. What it recognizes is unknown. Repertoires were generated with immunoSEQ multiplex PCR, while TCRdb's copy carries only in-frame clones and drops some. The sample carries around 80,000 clones, roughly 80% recorded once. The data derive from a study of radiotherapy plus CTLA-4 blockade in lung cancer. As for the study in general: Objective responses occurred in approximately 18% of patients; over 30% had disease control. Notes on the study in general: Some TCR clones had been derived from tumors. These clones expanded in peripheral blood after radiotherapy plus ipilimumab.

The CDR3 has 19 residues. V shed 4 bases, J shed 0 bases, and the junction held 7 bases outside the gene matches. The germline CDR1 and CDR2 sequences are WSHSY and SAAADI. The chain recombines TRBV10-2 with TRBJ2-3; 16 bases line up with TRBD2. The specimen was peripheral blood, collected from a patient treated with radiotherapy plus ipilimumab. The origin of this receptor is a human donor with non-small cell lung cancer whose response to radiotherapy plus ipilimumab could not be evaluated. The CDR3 region has the DNA TGCGCCAGCAGTGCTAAGGGACTAGCGGGAGGGCCTAGCACAGATACGCAGTATTTT. It translates to CASSAKGLAGGPSTDTQYF.